A selection of T cell receptor beta chains follows, all from one sample in a study of blood T cell repertoires in COVID-19. Only in-frame clones appear in the TCRdb table, and some are missing; sequencing was by immunoSEQ multiplex PCR. The sample yields around 250,000 clones, approximately 91% seen once. Input material: peripheral blood. These receptors all come from a human donor in a cohort sampled during active COVID-19. CDR3s include the opening cysteine and the closing phenylalanine or tryptophan. Each record gives: V gene, J gene, CDR3 protein.

v_call: TRBV2; j_call: TRBJ2-7; cdr3_aa: CASSRSQGSYEQYF
v_call: TRBV30; j_call: TRBJ1-2; cdr3_aa: CAWMWGGNYGYTF
v_call: TRBV18; j_call: TRBJ2-1; cdr3_aa: CASSPQGFQSEQFF
v_call: TRBV5-1; j_call: TRBJ2-7; cdr3_aa: CASSLPGSSYEQYF
v_call: TRBV19; j_call: TRBJ2-1; cdr3_aa: CASSSGLAGGNNEQFF
v_call: TRBV24-1; j_call: TRBJ2-5; cdr3_aa: CATSAPGEQETQYF
v_call: TRBV6-1; j_call: TRBJ1-6; cdr3_aa: CASSEVGIIDSPLHF
v_call: TRBV15; j_call: TRBJ2-1; cdr3_aa: CATSRQMMTAYNEQFF
v_call: TRBV4-1; j_call: TRBJ2-1; cdr3_aa: CASSSTGEQFF
v_call: TRBV28; j_call: TRBJ2-7; cdr3_aa: CASSLIRAYEQYF